The 25 T cell receptor beta chains in this list originate from one sample, sequenced in a study of spatial heterogeneity in lung cancer. TCRdb redid the calling of the 5' RACE reads with MiXCR, one entry per CDR3 protein. This sample has about 21,000 distinct CDR3 sequences, with around 4.3% found just once. Time point reported: sample taken at primary tumor resection. This specimen was PBMCs, taken at surgery. These receptors were taken from a male donor with early-stage non-small cell lung cancer.

In its sample, this clonotype was seen many times. The chain is built from TRBV4-2 and TRBJ2-2; unclear D gene. V was pared by 1 base and J by 3 bases, with 12 bases between. Germline-derived CDR1 and CDR2 are LGHNA and YNFKEQ. This CDR3 has 16 amino acids. CDR3 amino acids: CASSQVSRKDTGELFF. CDR3 bases: TGTGCCAGCAGCCAAGTTAGTAGGAAGGACACCGGGGAGCTGTTTTTT.

This clonotype has just a few counts. The chain uses TRBV9 and TRBJ2-2, with D tentatively TRBD2 (6 bases). The germline V gene encodes CDR1 SGDLS and CDR2 YYNGEE. V lost 3 bases to trimming and J lost 2 bases, with 20 bases between them. The CDR3 is 18 residues long. For the CDR3, the DNA is TGTGCCAGCAGCGCCGGCGGGGTAGTGGCCATTAACACCGGGGAGCTGTTTTTT. Its translation: CASSAGGVVAINTGELFF.

This clonotype rates as medium-sized. The chain couples TRBV5-1 to TRBJ1-5; D unclear. V dropped 3 bases and J dropped 4 bases, with 8 bases sitting between them. Germline V lookup: CDR1 SGHRS, CDR2 YFSETQ. The CDR3 consists of 13 residues. The CDR3 reads CASSSGPNQPQHF. DNA of the CDR3: TGCGCCAGCAGCTCCGGGCCGAATCAGCCCCAGCATTTT.

In this sample, this clonotype is medium-sized. This chain connects TRBV10-3 to TRBJ2-5, with D tentatively TRBD1 (6 bases). Germline V gene sequence: CDR1 ENHRY, CDR2 SYGVKD. This CDR3 region has 15 residues. Trimming removed 6 bases from V and 2 bases from J, with 16 bases in between. The CDR3: CAIRARGTFQETQYF. DNA for the CDR3: TGTGCCATCAGGGCCAGGGGAACGTTTCAAGAGACCCAGTACTTC.

This clonotype was seen ten or more times. The V call is TRBV19, the J call TRBJ2-7; 12 bases match TRBD2. The V gene's germline CDR1 is LNHDA and CDR2 SQIVND (reference sequence). The CDR3 sequence is 15 residues long. V trimming: 5 bases; J trimming: 1 base; junction bases outside the gene matches: 3. The CDR3 sequence: CASSLTSGRSYEQYF. In DNA form, the CDR3 reads TGTGCCAGTAGTCTGACTAGCGGGAGATCCTACGAGCAGTACTTC.

This clonotype showed up many times. The rearrangement joins TRBV20-1 to TRBJ1-6; perhaps TRBD1 as D (5 bases). The CDR3 totals 14 residues. With 0 bases removed from V and 10 bases from J, the gap between germline ends came to 13 bases. Germline V CDR1 and CDR2: DFQATT, SNEGSKA (reference sequence). CDR3 DNA sequence: TGCAGTGCTAGAGATCGGCAGGGTATCTCACCCCTCCACTTT. Its protein product is CSARDRQGISPLHF.

In its sample, this clonotype was seen many times. The chain employs TRBV5-1 and TRBJ1-1; maybe TRBD1 (6 bases). With 2 bases removed from V and 5 bases from J, the gap between germline ends came to 19 bases. The CDR3 totals 16 residues. The germline V gene encodes CDR1 SGHRS and CDR2 YFSETQ. CDR3 region: CASSFFSTGSITEAFF. The DNA for the CDR3 is TGCGCCAGCAGCTTCTTCTCTACAGGGAGTATAACTGAAGCTTTCTTT.

This clonotype was detected ten times or more. The chain joins TRBV28 to TRBJ2-7; tentatively, D is TRBD1 (5 bases). Between the trimmed V and J ends, which lost 5 bases and 4 bases, there was a span of 12 bases. The V gene's germline CDR1 is MDHEN and CDR2 SYDVKM. The CDR3 has 13 amino acids. The CDR3 loop reads CASSLGPGYEQYF. Here the CDR3 DNA reads TGTGCCAGCAGTCTTGGCCCAGGGTACGAGCAGTACTTC.

There are many counts of this clonotype. The V gene is TRBV5-6, the J gene TRBJ1-1; possible D gene TRBD1, 5 bases. The CDR3 length is 15 residues. Germline V CDR1 and CDR2: SGHDT, YYEEEE. Trimming took 3 bases from V and 3 from J, leaving 15 bases between them. CDR3 protein: CASSWGGRGDTEAFF. The CDR3 region has the DNA TGTGCCAGCAGCTGGGGTGGCCGGGGCGACACTGAAGCTTTCTTT.

This clonotype has a count of ten or more. The chain combines TRBV3-1 with TRBJ1-4; no firm D call. The length of the CDR3 is 13 residues. Trimming cost V 2 bases and J 5 bases, with 6 bases left between them. Germline assignment: CDR1 LGHDT and CDR2 YNNKEL (reference sequence). The CDR3 DNA follows: TGTGCCAGCAGCCAAATGACAAATGAAAAACTGTTTTTT. Amino acid sequence: CASSQMTNEKLFF.

This clonotype was seen repeatedly, ten times or more. The chain links TRBV7-2 to TRBJ1-6; no reliable D call. V gave up 6 bases and J gave up 5 bases, with 14 bases separating them. This CDR3 is 15 amino acids long. Germline V lookup: CDR1 SGHTA, CDR2 FQGNSA. This chain's CDR3 is CASRSQSTDNSPLHF. The CDR3 coding sequence is TGTGCCAGCAGATCCCAGAGTACGGATAATTCACCCCTCCACTTT.

This clonotype is medium-sized (0.01 to 0.1%). V gene TRBV6-2 or TRBV6-3 combines with J gene TRBJ2-7; D is unclear. CDR3 size: 11 residues. Germline V gene sequence: CDR1 MNHEY, CDR2 SVGEGT. Trimming pared 2 bases from V and 6 bases from J, leaving 5 bases between. Written as DNA, the CDR3 is TGTGCCAGCAGTTACGGTGGCGAGCAGTACTTC. Residues: CASSYGGEQYF.

This clonotype was seen many times. The gene calls are TRBV5-5 and TRBJ2-1, with unresolved D. Germline V CDR1 and CDR2: SGHKS, YYEKEE (reference sequence). V dropped 1 base and J dropped 10 bases, with 6 bases sitting between them. This CDR3 region has 11 residues. This CDR3 is CASSLTAEQFF. In nucleotides, the CDR3 is TGTGCCAGCAGCTTGACCGCAGAGCAGTTCTTC. Supplemented by reference TRBV5-5 and TRBJ2-1, the full variable domain reads DAGVTQSPTHLIKTRGQQVTLRCSPISGHKSVSWYQQVLGQGPQFIFQYYEKEERGRGNFPDRFSARQFPNYSSELNVNALLLGDSALYLCASSLTAEQFFGPGTRLTVL.

This clonotype is labeled as medium-sized (0.01 to 0.1%). V gene TRBV16 combines with J gene TRBJ1-1; D possibly corresponds to TRBD1 (5 bases). The length of the CDR3 is 15 residues. Deletions cut 0 bases from V and 6 bases from J, with 14 bases between. Germline V lookup: CDR1 KGHSY, CDR2 FQNENV. The CDR3 DNA is TGTGCCAGCAGCCAATCGACAGCCGGCCTTGCTGAAGCTTTCTTT. This translates into CASSQSTAGLAEAFF. The whole variable domain, filled in from reference TRBV16 and TRBJ1-1, reads GEEVAQTPKHLVRGEGQKAKLYCAPIKGHSYVFWYQQVLKNEFKFLISFQNENVFDETGMPKERFSAKCLPNSPCSLEIQATKLEDSAVYFCASSQSTAGLAEAFFGQGTRLTVV.

At least ten counts were recorded for this clonotype. The CDR3 DNA is TGTGCCAGCAGTTTCTGGGAGACCGGCACTGAAGCTTTCTTT. Amino acid sequence: CASSFWETGTEAFF. The chain recombines TRBV12-3 or TRBV12-4 with TRBJ1-1, with D hard to call. This CDR3 is 14 amino acids long. Trimming cost V 3 bases and J 4 bases, with 12 bases left between them.

This clonotype has a count of ten or more. This chain links TRBV5-1 with TRBJ2-7; perhaps TRBD1 as D (6 bases). Trimming shortened V by 2 bases and J by 2 bases, and 11 bases separated the two germline ends. Germline CDR1 SGHRS, CDR2 YFSETQ. The CDR3 is 14 amino acids. The CDR3 is CASSFQGPAYEQYF. Here the CDR3 DNA reads TGCGCCAGCAGCTTTCAGGGGCCTGCCTACGAGCAGTACTTC.

This clonotype was seen ten or more times. The chain carries TRBV5-6 and TRBJ1-5; D is perhaps TRBD1 (5 bases). V shed 4 bases and J shed 7 bases, with 15 bases lying between them. Germline V gives CDR1 SGHDT, CDR2 YYEEEE. This CDR3 is 14 amino acids long. DNA of the CDR3: TGTGCCAGCAGCGGCGGGCAGGGACGGCAGCCCCAGCATTTT. It is translated as CASSGGQGRQPQHF.

This clonotype was recorded many times. The chain recombines TRBV5-1 with TRBJ2-3; D tentatively fits TRBD1 or TRBD2 (6 bases each). This CDR3 comprises 16 residues. Trimming removed 4 bases from V and 4 bases from J, with 19 bases in between. Germline CDR1 reads SGHRS; CDR2 reads YFSETQ. The CDR3 loop is CASSPEGGPGADTQYF. The CDR3 DNA follows: TGCGCCAGCAGCCCCGAGGGGGGCCCCGGGGCAGATACGCAGTATTTT.

This clonotype was observed a handful of times. The rearrangement links TRBV12-3 or TRBV12-4 to TRBJ2-3, with 8 bases matching TRBD2. Trimming at V came to 7 bases and at J to 1 base, leaving 4 bases not matched to a gene. This CDR3 region has 14 residues. The CDR3 DNA follows: TGTGCCAGCACCCGAGCGGGAGGCACAGATACGCAGTATTTT. Its protein is CASTRAGGTDTQYF.

This clonotype was seen at least ten times. The V and J genes are TRBV20-1 and TRBJ1-1; TRBD1 is a possible D gene (6 bases). The CDR3 runs to 18 residues. The V gene lost 2 bases and the J gene lost 1 base, with 23 bases spanning the gap. Germline CDR1 is DFQATT and CDR2 is SNEGSKA (reference sequence). The chain's CDR3 is CSARPLHGQGTSNTEAFF. The CDR3 coding sequence is TGCAGTGCTAGACCCCTCCACGGGCAGGGGACCTCGAACACTGAAGCTTTCTTT.

In this sample, this clonotype turned up many times. The DNA for the CDR3 is TGTGCCAGCAGCCAAGATTCAGGGCGTGTTAATGAAAAACTGTTTTTT. Its protein is CASSQDSGRVNEKLFF. The chain combines TRBV4-2 with TRBJ1-4; weak D call: TRBD1 (5 bases). Germline-derived CDR1 and CDR2 are LGHNA and YNFKEQ. V lost 0 bases to trimming and J lost 4 bases, with 12 bases between them. The CDR3 contains 16 residues.

This clonotype is medium-sized (0.01 to 0.1%) within its sample. This rearrangement joins TRBV28 to TRBJ1-2; tentatively, D is TRBD1 (6 bases). Between the trimmed V and J ends, which lost 6 bases and 4 bases, there was a span of 12 bases. CDR3 length equals 13 residues. The germline V gene has CDR1 MDHEN and CDR2 SYDVKM. CDR3 loop: CASSTGLPYGYTF. CDR3 nucleotides: TGTGCCAGCAGCACAGGGTTGCCCTATGGCTACACCTTC.

This clonotype counts as medium-sized (0.01 to 0.1%). The genes are TRBV12-3 or TRBV12-4 and TRBJ1-2; D call uncertain. The CDR3 length is 12 residues. V was cut by 6 bases and J by 4 bases, with 9 bases left in between. CDR3 sequence reads: CASRPQIYGYTF. The CDR3 DNA reads TGTGCCAGCAGGCCCCAGATCTATGGCTACACCTTC.

This clonotype has a count of ten or more. The chain links TRBV7-9 to TRBJ1-1; the D is unclear. This CDR3 contains 13 residues. Germline V gene sequence: CDR1 SEHNR, CDR2 FQNEAQ (reference sequence). Trimming stripped 1 base from V and 1 base from J, with 4 bases between. The CDR3 sequence is CASSLVANTEAFF. CDR3 DNA: TGTGCCAGCAGCTTAGTAGCGAACACTGAAGCTTTCTTT.

This clonotype showed up many times. The CDR3 loop reads CASSPSYLYEQYF. In DNA form, the CDR3 reads TGTGCCAGCAGCCCCTCCTACCTCTACGAGCAGTACTTC. This chain uses TRBV11-2 with TRBJ2-7; D is undetermined. CDR1 is SGHAT, CDR2 FQNNGV, per germline. This CDR3 contains 13 residues. V lost 5 bases, J lost 3 bases, and 11 bases lay in between.